Listed below are T cell receptor beta chains from one sample, sequenced in a study of shared clonotypes between healthy human individuals. Profiled with immunoSEQ multiplex PCR; TCRdb holds only in-frame clones, not every one. The sample lists about 1.4 million clones; roughly 96% were seen once. Material for sequencing was naive CD4+ T cells sorted from blood. These receptors all stem from a man aged 30-40 years in good health. Both conserved end residues are part of each CDR3. A D gene is named only where the DNA matches it firmly. Rows may omit the clone size; those that give it use once, few, many or a size class.

CDR3aa: CASSLSQVGEQYF; CDR3nt: TGTGCCAGCAGCTTGTCCCAGGTCGGTGAGCAGTACTTC; v_gene: TRBV5-6; d_gene: NA; abundance: NA; j_gene: TRBJ2-7
CDR3aa: CASSGQSYEQYF; CDR3nt: TGTGCCAGCAGTGGACAATCCTACGAGCAGTACTTC; v_gene: TRBV6-1; d_gene: NA; abundance: NA; j_gene: TRBJ2-7
CDR3aa: CASSKDRRNTGELFF; CDR3nt: TGTGCCAGCTCAAAAGACAGGAGGAACACCGGGGAGCTGTTTTTT; v_gene: TRBV18; d_gene: NA; abundance: NA; j_gene: TRBJ2-2
CDR3aa: CASTQLDSYNEQFF; CDR3nt: TGTGCCAGCACCCAACTGGACAGTTACAATGAGCAGTTCTTC; v_gene: TRBV11-1; d_gene: NA; abundance: NA; j_gene: TRBJ2-1
CDR3aa: CASSDYAYEQYF; CDR3nt: TGTGCCAGCAGTGACTATGCCTACGAGCAGTACTTC; v_gene: TRBV6-1; d_gene: NA; abundance: NA; j_gene: TRBJ2-7
CDR3aa: CASSFPSGRGNEQFF; CDR3nt: TGTGCCAGCAGCTTCCCTAGCGGGAGGGGCAATGAGCAGTTCTTC; v_gene: TRBV5-6; d_gene: TRBD2; abundance: NA; j_gene: TRBJ2-1
CDR3aa: CASSGEQLNTEAFF; CDR3nt: TGTGCCAGCAGTGGGGAACAGCTAAACACTGAAGCTTTCTTT; v_gene: TRBV2; d_gene: NA; abundance: NA; j_gene: TRBJ1-1
CDR3aa: CASRPGGGNGYTF; CDR3nt: TGTGCCAGCAGACCCGGGGGAGGGAATGGCTACACCTTC; v_gene: TRBV2; d_gene: NA; abundance: NA; j_gene: TRBJ1-2
CDR3aa: CASSQDRVGWTQYF; CDR3nt: TGCGCCAGCAGTCAGGACAGGGTCGGGTGGACCCAGTACTTC; v_gene: TRBV4-3; d_gene: TRBD1; abundance: NA; j_gene: TRBJ2-5
CDR3aa: CASSRGLTSYEQYF; CDR3nt: TGTGCCAGCAGTAGGGGGCTAACATCCTACGAGCAGTACTTC; v_gene: TRBV2; d_gene: TRBD1; abundance: NA; j_gene: TRBJ2-7
CDR3aa: CASRLLENTGELFF; CDR3nt: TGTGCCAGCCGGCTCTTGGAGAACACCGGGGAGCTGTTTTTT; v_gene: TRBV18; d_gene: NA; abundance: NA; j_gene: TRBJ2-2
CDR3aa: CASSFRGGPGIQYF; CDR3nt: TGTGCCAGCAGCTTTCGCGGGGGGCCGGGCATTCAGTACTTC; v_gene: TRBV7-8; d_gene: TRBD2; abundance: NA; j_gene: TRBJ2-4
CDR3aa: CASRPFPGQDTDTQYF; CDR3nt: TGTGCCAGCAGACCATTCCCGGGACAAGACACAGATACGCAGTATTTT; v_gene: TRBV5-4; d_gene: NA; abundance: NA; j_gene: TRBJ2-3
CDR3aa: CASSSLTVGVTEAFF; CDR3nt: TGTGCCAGCAGCAGTTTAACGGTTGGAGTCACTGAAGCTTTCTTT; v_gene: TRBV5-4; d_gene: NA; abundance: NA; j_gene: TRBJ1-1
CDR3aa: CASRGAWRFGELFF; CDR3nt: TGTGCCAGTCGGGGGGCATGGAGGTTTGGGGAGCTGTTTTTT; v_gene: TRBV28; d_gene: NA; abundance: few; j_gene: TRBJ2-2
CDR3aa: CASRSPGHQYEQYF; CDR3nt: TGTGCCAGCAGATCACCGGGACACCAATACGAGCAGTACTTC; v_gene: TRBV25-1; d_gene: NA; abundance: NA; j_gene: TRBJ2-7
CDR3aa: CASSLGTSGRNEQFF; CDR3nt: TGTGCCAGCAGTTTGGGGACTAGCGGGAGAAATGAGCAGTTCTTC; v_gene: TRBV28; d_gene: TRBD2; abundance: NA; j_gene: TRBJ2-1
CDR3aa: CASNSEAGPGEQYF; CDR3nt: TGCGCCAGCAACAGTGAGGCGGGACCTGGCGAGCAGTACTTC; v_gene: TRBV5-1; d_gene: NA; abundance: once; j_gene: TRBJ2-7
CDR3aa: CASRQASGYTDTQYF; CDR3nt: TGCGCCAGCAGACAAGCTAGCGGCTACACAGATACGCAGTATTTT; v_gene: TRBV10-2; d_gene: TRBD2; abundance: NA; j_gene: TRBJ2-3
CDR3aa: CASSGGSGSHLYNEQFF; CDR3nt: TGTGCCAGCAGCGGGGGTAGCGGGAGTCACCTTTACAATGAGCAGTTCTTC; v_gene: TRBV9; d_gene: TRBD2; abundance: NA; j_gene: TRBJ2-1
CDR3aa: CASSPYVATRETQYF; CDR3nt: TGTGCCAGCAGTCCGTATGTAGCGACTAGGGAGACCCAGTACTTC; v_gene: TRBV6-1; d_gene: NA; abundance: NA; j_gene: TRBJ2-5
CDR3aa: CATSRVRAGANVLTF; CDR3nt: TGTGCCACCAGCAGAGTGAGGGCCGGGGCCAACGTCCTGACTTTC; v_gene: TRBV15; d_gene: NA; abundance: NA; j_gene: TRBJ2-6
CDR3aa: CASSMRIRGLNTGELFF; CDR3nt: TGTGCCAGTAGTATGCGAATCCGGGGATTAAACACCGGGGAGCTGTTTTTT; v_gene: TRBV19; d_gene: NA; abundance: NA; j_gene: TRBJ2-2
CDR3aa: CASSPRSGIAYEQYF; CDR3nt: TGTGCCAGCAGCCCAAGAAGCGGGATAGCCTACGAGCAGTACTTC; v_gene: TRBV7-6; d_gene: TRBD2; abundance: NA; j_gene: TRBJ2-7
CDR3aa: CASSFSGLAVNTGELFF; CDR3nt: TGTGCCAGCAGTTTCTCGGGACTAGCGGTTAACACCGGGGAGCTGTTTTTT; v_gene: TRBV27; d_gene: TRBD2; abundance: NA; j_gene: TRBJ2-2
CDR3aa: CASRTYGGGTDTQYF; CDR3nt: TGTGCCAGCAGGACCTATGGCGGTGGCACAGATACGCAGTATTTT; v_gene: TRBV5-6; d_gene: NA; abundance: NA; j_gene: TRBJ2-3
CDR3aa: CASSFLDTQYF; CDR3nt: TGTGCCAGCAGCTTCCTTGATACGCAGTATTTT; v_gene: TRBV7-2; d_gene: NA; abundance: once; j_gene: TRBJ2-3
CDR3aa: CASSQDLTGNYGYTF; CDR3nt: TGTGCCAGCAGCCAAGATCTGACAGGAAACTATGGCTACACCTTC; v_gene: TRBV14; d_gene: NA; abundance: NA; j_gene: TRBJ1-2
CDR3aa: CASSVEGRGEQYF; CDR3nt: TGTGCCAGCAGTGTTGAAGGCCGGGGAGAGCAGTACTTC; v_gene: TRBV2; d_gene: NA; abundance: NA; j_gene: TRBJ2-7
CDR3aa: CASSHRGAGDNEQFF; CDR3nt: TGCGCCAGCAGCCACCGTGGGGCGGGGGACAATGAGCAGTTCTTC; v_gene: TRBV5-1; d_gene: TRBD2; abundance: NA; j_gene: TRBJ2-1
CDR3aa: CASSPLGRHTGELFF; CDR3nt: TGTGCCAGCAGCCCTTTGGGACGGCACACCGGGGAGCTGTTTTTT; v_gene: TRBV7-7; d_gene: NA; abundance: NA; j_gene: TRBJ2-2
CDR3aa: CASSLGGTSGWETQYF; CDR3nt: TGCGCCAGCAGCTTGGGGGGGACTAGCGGTTGGGAGACCCAGTACTTC; v_gene: TRBV5-1; d_gene: TRBD2; abundance: NA; j_gene: TRBJ2-5
CDR3aa: CASSLVRGGNEQFF; CDR3nt: TGCGCCAGCAGCTTGGTCAGGGGAGGCAATGAGCAGTTCTTC; v_gene: TRBV5-1; d_gene: NA; abundance: NA; j_gene: TRBJ2-1
CDR3aa: CASSPFNEQFF; CDR3nt: TGTGCCAGCAGCCCTTTTAATGAGCAGTTCTTC; v_gene: TRBV28; d_gene: NA; abundance: NA; j_gene: TRBJ2-1
CDR3aa: CASSRQVGLYEQYF; CDR3nt: TGTGCCAGCAGCCGGCAGGTCGGGCTCTACGAGCAGTACTTC; v_gene: TRBV5-8; d_gene: NA; abundance: NA; j_gene: TRBJ2-7
CDR3aa: CASSSAGGIWIYEQYF; CDR3nt: TGTGCCAGCAGTTCGGCGGGAGGGATCTGGATTTACGAGCAGTACTTC; v_gene: TRBV6-8; d_gene: TRBD2; abundance: NA; j_gene: TRBJ2-7
CDR3aa: CASSYSGVYYEQYF; CDR3nt: TGCGCCAGCAGTTATAGCGGGGTGTACTACGAGCAGTACTTC; v_gene: TRBV10-2; d_gene: TRBD2; abundance: NA; j_gene: TRBJ2-7
CDR3aa: CASRRTVDSYEQYF; CDR3nt: TGTGCCAGCAGGAGGACAGTGGACTCCTACGAGCAGTACTTC; v_gene: TRBV6-6; d_gene: NA; abundance: NA; j_gene: TRBJ2-7
CDR3aa: CASRPEGARKEKLFF; CDR3nt: TGTGCCAGCAGACCAGAGGGAGCTCGGAAAGAAAAACTGTTTTTT; v_gene: TRBV6-5; d_gene: NA; abundance: once; j_gene: TRBJ1-4
CDR3aa: CASSLGASSSYEQYF; CDR3nt: TGTGCCAGCAGCTTGGGAGCGTCAAGCTCCTACGAGCAGTACTTC; v_gene: TRBV5-4; d_gene: NA; abundance: NA; j_gene: TRBJ2-7
CDR3aa: CASSSSPRTDTQYF; CDR3nt: TGTGCCAGCAGCTCATCGCCCCGCACAGATACGCAGTATTTT; v_gene: TRBV9; d_gene: NA; abundance: NA; j_gene: TRBJ2-3
CDR3aa: CASSLSLGGNQPQHF; CDR3nt: TGTGCCAGCAGTTTATCCCTAGGGGGTAATCAGCCCCAGCATTTT; v_gene: TRBV27; d_gene: NA; abundance: NA; j_gene: TRBJ1-5
CDR3aa: CASSPDRQNYGYTF; CDR3nt: TGTGCCAGCAGTCCGGACAGACAAAACTATGGCTACACCTTC; v_gene: TRBV5-6; d_gene: NA; abundance: NA; j_gene: TRBJ1-2
CDR3aa: CASSQKSIGAGGTDTQYF; CDR3nt: TGTGCCAGCAGCCAAAAAAGCATAGGGGCAGGAGGCACAGATACGCAGTATTTT; v_gene: TRBV14; d_gene: NA; abundance: NA; j_gene: TRBJ2-3
CDR3aa: CASSVAGGPLETQYF; CDR3nt: TGTGCCAGCAGCGTAGCGGGAGGGCCGTTAGAGACCCAGTACTTC; v_gene: TRBV9; d_gene: TRBD2; abundance: NA; j_gene: TRBJ2-5
CDR3aa: CASRPSGQEKNIQYF; CDR3nt: TGTGCCAGCAGACCCTCAGGACAGGAAAAAAACATTCAGTACTTC; v_gene: TRBV28; d_gene: TRBD1; abundance: NA; j_gene: TRBJ2-4
CDR3aa: CASSLWGVASRSTDTQYF; CDR3nt: TGTGCCAGCAGCTTATGGGGTGTGGCAAGCCGAAGCACAGATACGCAGTATTTT; v_gene: TRBV11-2; d_gene: NA; abundance: NA; j_gene: TRBJ2-3
CDR3aa: CASSLGKGNQPQHF; CDR3nt: TGTGCCAGCAGCTTGGGTAAGGGCAATCAGCCCCAGCATTTT; v_gene: TRBV5-6; d_gene: NA; abundance: NA; j_gene: TRBJ1-5
CDR3aa: CASRTRGTEAFF; CDR3nt: TGTGCCAGCAGGACTCGGGGCACTGAAGCTTTCTTT; v_gene: TRBV5-4; d_gene: NA; abundance: NA; j_gene: TRBJ1-1
CDR3aa: CASSPRSQSLMNTEAFF; CDR3nt: TGTGCCAGCTCACCAAGATCACAAAGTCTTATGAACACTGAAGCTTTCTTT; v_gene: TRBV18; d_gene: NA; abundance: once; j_gene: TRBJ1-1
CDR3aa: CASSPPGNPTYTQYF; CDR3nt: TGTGCCAGCAGCCCTCCGGGAAACCCCACATATACGCAGTATTTT; v_gene: TRBV7-9; d_gene: NA; abundance: NA; j_gene: TRBJ2-3
CDR3aa: CASSPVDFSSGNTIYF; CDR3nt: TGCGCCAGCAGCCCCGTGGACTTTAGCTCTGGAAACACCATATATTTT; v_gene: TRBV5-1; d_gene: NA; abundance: NA; j_gene: TRBJ1-3
CDR3aa: CASSQLRGPHTGELFF; CDR3nt: TGTGCCAGCAGCCAGCTCAGGGGCCCCCACACCGGGGAGCTGTTTTTT; v_gene: TRBV14; d_gene: NA; abundance: NA; j_gene: TRBJ2-2
CDR3aa: CAISLGQDSNQPQHF; CDR3nt: TGTGCCATCAGTCTGGGACAGGATAGCAATCAGCCCCAGCATTTT; v_gene: TRBV10-3; d_gene: TRBD1; abundance: few; j_gene: TRBJ1-5
CDR3aa: CASSPHPARANYEQYF; CDR3nt: TGTGCCAGCAGCCCCCATCCGGCCAGGGCGAACTACGAGCAGTACTTC; v_gene: TRBV11-2; d_gene: NA; abundance: NA; j_gene: TRBJ2-7
CDR3aa: CASREPGLPNIGELFF; CDR3nt: TGTGCCAGTAGGGAACCGGGACTACCTAATATCGGGGAGCTGTTTTTT; v_gene: TRBV19; d_gene: TRBD2; abundance: NA; j_gene: TRBJ2-2